This T cell receptor beta chain appears in the sequencing data of a study of cytomegalovirus exposure and HLA in healthy donors. General study findings and limits: Researchers counted approximately 160 TCR beta chains as cytomegalovirus-associated.

Germline V gene data show CDR1 as SGHRS and CDR2 as YFSETQ. V was trimmed by 1 base and J by 0 bases, leaving 8 bases between them. This CDR3 region has 15 residues. With 60 Vbeta and 13 Jbeta primers, the PCR was carried out. Clones were sequenced by immunoSEQ multiplex PCR, and TCRdb holds only the in-frame ones, with some missing. Of about 150,000 clones in the sample, around 66% were seen once. On this clone: Its antigen is as yet unknown.

The chain carries TRBV5-1 and TRBJ1-3; unclear D gene. This TCR was recovered from a woman aged 25 to 39 in good health and CMV-seropositive. Source material: PBMCs. The CDR3 reads CASSLIASSGNTIYF. The DNA of the CDR3 is TGCGCCAGCAGCTTGATCGCGAGCTCTGGAAACACCATATATTTT.